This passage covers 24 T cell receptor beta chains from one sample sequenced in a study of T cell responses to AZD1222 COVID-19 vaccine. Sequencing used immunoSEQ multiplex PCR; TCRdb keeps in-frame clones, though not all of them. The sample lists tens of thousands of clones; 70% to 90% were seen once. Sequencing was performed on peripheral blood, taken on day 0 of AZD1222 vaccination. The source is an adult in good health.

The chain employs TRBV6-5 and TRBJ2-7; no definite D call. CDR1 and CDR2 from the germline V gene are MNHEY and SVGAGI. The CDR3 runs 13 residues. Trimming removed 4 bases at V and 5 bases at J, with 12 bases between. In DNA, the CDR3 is TGTGCCAGCAGTTTCGACTGGACCAACGAGCAGTACTTC. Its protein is CASSFDWTNEQYF.

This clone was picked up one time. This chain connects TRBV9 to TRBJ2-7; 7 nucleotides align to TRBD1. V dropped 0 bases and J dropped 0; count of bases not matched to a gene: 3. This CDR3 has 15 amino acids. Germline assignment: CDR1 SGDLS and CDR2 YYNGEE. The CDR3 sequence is CASSVGGTASYEQYF. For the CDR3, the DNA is TGTGCCAGCAGCGTAGGGGGGACAGCCTCCTACGAGCAGTACTTC.

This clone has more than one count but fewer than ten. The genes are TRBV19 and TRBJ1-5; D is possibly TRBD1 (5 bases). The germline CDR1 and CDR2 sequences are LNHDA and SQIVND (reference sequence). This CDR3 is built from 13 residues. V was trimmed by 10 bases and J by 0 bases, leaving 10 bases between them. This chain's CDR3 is CATRQHSNQPQHF. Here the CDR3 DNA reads TGTGCCACACGACAGCATAGCAATCAGCCCCAGCATTTT. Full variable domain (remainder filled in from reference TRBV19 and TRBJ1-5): DGGITQSPKYLFRKEGQNVTLSCEQNLNHDAMYWYRQDPGQGLRLIYYSQIVNDFQKGDIAEGYSVSREKKESFPLTVTSAQKNPTAFYLCATRQHSNQPQHFGDGTRLSIL.

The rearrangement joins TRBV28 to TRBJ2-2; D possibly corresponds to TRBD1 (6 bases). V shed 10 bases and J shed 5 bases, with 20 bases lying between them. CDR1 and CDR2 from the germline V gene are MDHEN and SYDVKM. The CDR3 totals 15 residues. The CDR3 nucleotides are TGTGCCACCCATTCGTCAGGGGCTGGGACCGGGGAGCTGTTTTTT. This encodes CATHSSGAGTGELFF.

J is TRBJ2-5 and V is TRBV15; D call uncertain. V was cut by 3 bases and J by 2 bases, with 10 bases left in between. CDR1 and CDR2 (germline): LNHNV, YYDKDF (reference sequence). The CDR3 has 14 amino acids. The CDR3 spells CATSRYTEQETQYF. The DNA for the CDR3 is TGTGCCACCAGCAGGTATACAGAGCAAGAGACCCAGTACTTC.

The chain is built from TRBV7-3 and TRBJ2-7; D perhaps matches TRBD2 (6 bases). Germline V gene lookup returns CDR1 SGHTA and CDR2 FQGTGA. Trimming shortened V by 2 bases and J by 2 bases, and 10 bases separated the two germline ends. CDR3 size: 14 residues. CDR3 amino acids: CASSLGRGPYEQYF. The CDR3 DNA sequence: TGTGCCAGCAGCTTAGGGCGGGGTCCCTACGAGCAGTACTTC.

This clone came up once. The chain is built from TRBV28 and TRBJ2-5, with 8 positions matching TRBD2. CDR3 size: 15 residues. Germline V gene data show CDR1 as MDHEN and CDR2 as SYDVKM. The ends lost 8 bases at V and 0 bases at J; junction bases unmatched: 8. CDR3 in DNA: TGTGCCAGCCGTCGGGGGGGGCAGTACCAAGAGACCCAGTACTTC. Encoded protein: CASRRGGQYQETQYF.

For the CDR3, the DNA is TGTGCCAGCAGTTTAGGGTTGCGGCCTCAAGAGACCCAGTACTTC. Translation: CASSLGLRPQETQYF. The genes are TRBV28 and TRBJ2-5; D not resolved. Trimming left V 2 bases short and J 2 bases short, with 12 bases between. This CDR3 is 15 amino acids long. Per germline, CDR1 MDHEN and CDR2 SYDVKM.

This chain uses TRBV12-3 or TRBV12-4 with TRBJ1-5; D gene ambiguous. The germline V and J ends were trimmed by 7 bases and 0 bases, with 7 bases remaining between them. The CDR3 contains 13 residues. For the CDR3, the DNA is TGTGCCAGCACCCCGACTAGCAATCAGCCCCAGCATTTT. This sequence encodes CASTPTSNQPQHF.

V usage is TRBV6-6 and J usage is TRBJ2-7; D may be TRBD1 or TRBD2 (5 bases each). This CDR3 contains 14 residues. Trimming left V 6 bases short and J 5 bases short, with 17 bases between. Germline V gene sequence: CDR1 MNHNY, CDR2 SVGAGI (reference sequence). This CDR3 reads CASSPPGTSHEQYF. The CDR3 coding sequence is TGTGCCAGCAGCCCCCCTGGGACGTCGCACGAGCAGTACTTC.

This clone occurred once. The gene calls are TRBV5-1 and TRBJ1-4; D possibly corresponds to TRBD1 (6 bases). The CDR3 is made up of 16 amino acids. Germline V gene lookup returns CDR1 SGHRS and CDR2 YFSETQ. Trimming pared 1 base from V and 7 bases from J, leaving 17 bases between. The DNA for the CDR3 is TGCGCCAGCAGCTTGAGTTCCTTGGGGGCGGGTGAAAAACTGTTTTTT. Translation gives CASSLSSLGAGEKLFF.

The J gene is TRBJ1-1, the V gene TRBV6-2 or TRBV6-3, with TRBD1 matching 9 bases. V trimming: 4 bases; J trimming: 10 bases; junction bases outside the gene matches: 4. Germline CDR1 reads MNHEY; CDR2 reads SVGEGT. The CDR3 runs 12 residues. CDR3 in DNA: TGTGCCAGCAGTTCTGGGACAGGGTCAGCTTTCTTT. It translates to CASSSGTGSAFF.

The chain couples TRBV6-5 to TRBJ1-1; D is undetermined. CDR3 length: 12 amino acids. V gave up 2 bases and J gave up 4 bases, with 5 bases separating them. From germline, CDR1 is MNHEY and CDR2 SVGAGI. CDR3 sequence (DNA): TGTGCCAGCAGTTACGTTACCACTGAAGCTTTCTTT. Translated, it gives CASSYVTTEAFF.

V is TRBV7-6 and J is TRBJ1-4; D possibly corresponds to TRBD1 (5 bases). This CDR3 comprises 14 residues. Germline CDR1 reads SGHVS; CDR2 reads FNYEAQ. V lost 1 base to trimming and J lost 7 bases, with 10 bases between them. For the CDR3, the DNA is TGTGCCAGCAGCTTAGGAGGGACGCTTGAAAAACTGTTTTTT. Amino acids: CASSLGGTLEKLFF. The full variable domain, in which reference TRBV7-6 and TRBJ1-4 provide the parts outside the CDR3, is GAGVSQSPRYKVTKRGQDVALRCDPISGHVSLYWYRQALGQGPEFLTYFNYEAQQDKSGLPNDRFSAERPEGSISTLTIQRTEQRDSAMYRCASSLGGTLEKLFFGSGTQLSVL.

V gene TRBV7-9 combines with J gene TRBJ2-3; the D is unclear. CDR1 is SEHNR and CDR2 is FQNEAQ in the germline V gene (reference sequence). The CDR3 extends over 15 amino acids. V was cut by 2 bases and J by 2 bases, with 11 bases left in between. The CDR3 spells CASSLLTAYTDTQYF. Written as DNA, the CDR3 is TGTGCCAGCAGCTTACTAACAGCCTACACAGATACGCAGTATTTT.

CDR3 loop: CASSLTDNGRGTDTQYF. In DNA form, the CDR3 reads TGTGCCAGCAGCTTAACCGACAATGGTCGAGGCACAGATACGCAGTATTTT. The gene calls are TRBV11-2 and TRBJ2-3; no clear D. The V gene lost 2 bases and the J gene lost 1 base, with 16 bases spanning the gap. The CDR3 loop spans 17 amino acids. The germline V gene encodes CDR1 SGHAT and CDR2 FQNNGV.

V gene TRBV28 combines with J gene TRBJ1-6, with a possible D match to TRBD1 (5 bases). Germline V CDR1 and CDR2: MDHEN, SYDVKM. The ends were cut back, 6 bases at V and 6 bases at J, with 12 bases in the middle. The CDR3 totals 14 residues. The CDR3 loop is CASRWGEVNSPLHF. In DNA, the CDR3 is TGTGCCAGCAGGTGGGGGGAGGTTAATTCACCCCTCCACTTT.

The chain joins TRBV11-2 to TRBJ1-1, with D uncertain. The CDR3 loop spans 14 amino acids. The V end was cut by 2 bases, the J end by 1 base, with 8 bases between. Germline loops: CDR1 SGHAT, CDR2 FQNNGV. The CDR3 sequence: CASSLQSGNTEAFF. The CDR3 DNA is TGTGCCAGCAGCTTACAGTCAGGGAACACTGAAGCTTTCTTT.

The CDR3 loop reads CASSMGQGTYGYTF. The CDR3 nucleotides read TGTGCCAGTAGTATGGGACAGGGAACATATGGCTACACCTTC. The rearrangement links TRBV19 to TRBJ1-2; 9 bases map to TRBD1. The CDR3 has 14 residues. Germline values: CDR1 LNHDA, CDR2 SQIVND (reference sequence). The V and J ends lost 3 bases and 5 bases, in that order; junction bases with no gene match: 4.

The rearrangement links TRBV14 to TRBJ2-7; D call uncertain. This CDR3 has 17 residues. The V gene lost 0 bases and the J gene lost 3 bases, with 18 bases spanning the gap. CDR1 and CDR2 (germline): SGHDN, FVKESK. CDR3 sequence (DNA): TGTGCCAGCAGCCAAGAGATCCACCTCGGGCCCCTCTACGAGCAGTACTTC. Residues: CASSQEIHLGPLYEQYF.

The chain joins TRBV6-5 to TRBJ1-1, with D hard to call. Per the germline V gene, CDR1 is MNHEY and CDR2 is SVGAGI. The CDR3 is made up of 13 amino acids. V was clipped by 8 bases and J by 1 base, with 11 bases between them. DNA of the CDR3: TGTGCCAGCCTGGGAGTTCGGAACACTGAAGCTTTCTTT. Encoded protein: CASLGVRNTEAFF.

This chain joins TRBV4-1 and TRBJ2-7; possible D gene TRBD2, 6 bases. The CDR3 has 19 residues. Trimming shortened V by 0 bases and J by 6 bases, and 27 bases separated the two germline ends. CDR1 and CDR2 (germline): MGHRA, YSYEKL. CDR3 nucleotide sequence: TGCGCCAGCAGCCAAGAGTTATGGGGTAAACGAGGGAGGTTCGGCGAGCAGTACTTC. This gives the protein CASSQELWGKRGRFGEQYF.

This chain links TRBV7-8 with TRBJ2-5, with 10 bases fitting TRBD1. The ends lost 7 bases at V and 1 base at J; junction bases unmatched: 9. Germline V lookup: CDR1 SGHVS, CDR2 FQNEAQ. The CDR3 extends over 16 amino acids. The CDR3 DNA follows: TGTGCCAGCATCATCCGGGACAGGGGACCCCAAGAGACCCAGTACTTC. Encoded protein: CASIIRDRGPQETQYF.

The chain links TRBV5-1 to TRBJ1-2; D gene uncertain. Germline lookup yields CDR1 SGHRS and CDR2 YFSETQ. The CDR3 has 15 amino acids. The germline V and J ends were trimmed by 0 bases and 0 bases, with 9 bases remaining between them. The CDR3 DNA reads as TGCGCCAGCAGCTTGGCGGTAGGACCTAACTATGGCTACACCTTC. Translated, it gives CASSLAVGPNYGYTF. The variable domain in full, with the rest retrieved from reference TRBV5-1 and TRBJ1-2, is KAGVTQTPRYLIKTRGQQVTLSCSPISGHRSVSWYQQTPGQGLQFLFEYFSETQRNKGNFPGRFSGRQFSNSRSEMNVSTLELGDSALYLCASSLAVGPNYGYTFGSGTRLTVV.